This entry describes one T cell receptor beta chain. The specificity of this receptor is unknown. No base-level quality is on record; no much larger clone is a single base apart. These data belong to a study of metastatic and nonmetastatic thyroid tumors (dated by TCRdb to the early 2020s). Regarding the complete study: For patients with malignant and with benign thyroid disease, the researchers compared repertoires between peripheral blood samples and tumor or nodule tissue samples. Beyond this particular receptor, the publication reports: In both blood and tumor samples, TCR beta diversity was reported to be significantly higher in malignant tumors than in benign nodules.

No treatment had been received by any patient before thyroid surgery. Patient clinical samples collected from about 2011 to 2018 were retrospectively analysed using T-cell receptor beta sequencing. Trimmed from V: 8 bases; trimmed from J: 8 bases; junction bases lacking a gene match: 12. Including the terminal cysteine and phenylalanine, the CDR3 comprises 14 residues. Left in the record is the CDR3 DNA by itself, 42 bases read in frame from the first base. Per the germline V gene, MNHNS is the CDR1 and SASEGT is the CDR2. The protocol used for the library was PCR. Sequenced on an Illumina HiSeq 4000. High-throughput sequencing was used to profile the CDR3 region of the TCR beta-chain in every patient. The published analysis was carried out like this. CDR3 differences across clinicopathological groups were used to build a classifier for discriminating distant-metastatic papillary thyroid cancer patients. To measure repertoire diversity the researchers used the Shannon index, while the Morisita-Horn index served to gauge how similar the tumor and blood repertoires were. TCRdb ran its own pipeline on the public reads, namely fastp trimming at Q25 and MiXCR clone calling, and kept in-frame beta chains. The V and J calls were determined by TCRdb, not by the authors. The sample table holds 20,000 or so clones, of which 9.5% to 15% were seen once. The leading ten clones occupy 6.2% of the sample.

The specimen was blood. Recombination connected TRBV6-1 to TRBJ2-3, with 8 junctional bases fitting TRBD2. This receptor was taken from a male donor with papillary thyroid cancer or a benign thyroid nodule (not recorded which). Some clones in this sample may be carry-over from other donors' samples. The base sequence is TGTGCCAGCGCCGGGGGGGGGACCGCGACTACGCAGTATTTT. This translates into CASAGGGTATTQYF.